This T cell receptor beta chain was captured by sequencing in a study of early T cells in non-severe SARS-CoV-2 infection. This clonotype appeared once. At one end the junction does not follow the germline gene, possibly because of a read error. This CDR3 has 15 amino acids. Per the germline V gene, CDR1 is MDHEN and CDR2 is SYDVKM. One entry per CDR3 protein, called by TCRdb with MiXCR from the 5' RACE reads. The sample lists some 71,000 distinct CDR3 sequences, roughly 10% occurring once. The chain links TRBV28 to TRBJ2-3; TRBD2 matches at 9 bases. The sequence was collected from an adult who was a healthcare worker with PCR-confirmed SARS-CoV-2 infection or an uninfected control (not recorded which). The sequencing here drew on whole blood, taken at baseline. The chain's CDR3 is CASSSSGAPAETQYF. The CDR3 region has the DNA TGTGCCAGCAGTTCTAGCGGGGCTCCCGCAGAAACGCAGTATTTT.